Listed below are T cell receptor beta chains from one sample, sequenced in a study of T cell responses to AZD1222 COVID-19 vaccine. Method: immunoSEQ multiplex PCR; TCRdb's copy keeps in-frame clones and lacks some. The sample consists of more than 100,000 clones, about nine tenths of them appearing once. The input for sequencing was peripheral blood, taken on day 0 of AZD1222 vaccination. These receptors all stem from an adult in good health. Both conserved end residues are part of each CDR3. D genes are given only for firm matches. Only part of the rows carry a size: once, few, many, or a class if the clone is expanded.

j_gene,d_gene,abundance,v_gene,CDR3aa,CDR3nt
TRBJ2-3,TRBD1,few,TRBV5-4,CASSGGQGGDTQYF,TGTGCCAGCAGCGGGGGACAGGGAGGCGATACGCAGTATTTT
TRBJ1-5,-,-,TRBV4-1,CASSLRPGVNQPQHF,TGCGCCAGCAGCCTAAGGCCCGGGGTGAACCAGCCCCAGCATTTT
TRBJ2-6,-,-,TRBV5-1,CASSLRVRGLGANVLTF,TGCGCCAGCAGCCTGAGAGTACGGGGGCTTGGGGCCAACGTCCTGACTTTC
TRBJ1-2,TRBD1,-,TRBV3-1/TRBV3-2,CASSQVGTGGHGYTF,TGTGCCAGCAGCCAAGTAGGAACAGGGGGCCATGGCTACACCTTC
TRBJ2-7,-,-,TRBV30,CAWTAGAGEQYF,TGTGCCTGGACAGCCGGGGCGGGAGAGCAGTACTTC
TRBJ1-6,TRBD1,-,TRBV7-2,CASSSGTDRTSLPLHF,TGTGCCAGCAGCTCCGGGACAGATCGGACCTCCCTACCCCTCCACTTT
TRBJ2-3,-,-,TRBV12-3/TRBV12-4,CASTWGSTDTQYF,TGTGCCAGCACCTGGGGTAGCACAGATACGCAGTATTTT
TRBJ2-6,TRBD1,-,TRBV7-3,CASSLTTGQGLSGANVLTF,TGTGCCAGCAGCTTAACGACGGGACAGGGGCTCTCTGGGGCCAACGTCCTGACTTTC
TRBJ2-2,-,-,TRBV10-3,CASHPGLNTGELFF,TGTGCCTCCCACCCGGGCCTGAACACCGGGGAGCTGTTTTTT
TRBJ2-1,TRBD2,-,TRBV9,CASSGLLAGSNEQFF,TGTGCCAGCAGCGGTTTACTAGCGGGGAGCAATGAGCAGTTCTTC
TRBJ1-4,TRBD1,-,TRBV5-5,CASSPGQGGNEKLFF,TGTGCCAGCAGCCCAGGACAGGGAGGTAATGAAAAACTGTTTTTT
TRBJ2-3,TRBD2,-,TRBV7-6,CASSLGRGGRDTQYF,TGTGCCAGCAGCTTAGGACGGGGGGGCCGGGATACGCAGTATTTT
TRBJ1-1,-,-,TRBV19,CASSIDGWLNTEAFF,TGTGCCAGTAGTATAGACGGGTGGTTGAACACTGAAGCTTTCTTT
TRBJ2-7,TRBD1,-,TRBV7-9,CASSPQTGSYEQYF,TGTGCCAGCAGCCCCCAGACAGGGTCCTACGAGCAGTACTTC
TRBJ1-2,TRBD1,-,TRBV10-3,CAISDEGANGYTF,TGTGCCATCAGTGACGAGGGGGCGAATGGCTACACCTTC
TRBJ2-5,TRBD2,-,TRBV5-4,CASSEKSSGGETQYF,TGTGCCAGCAGCGAGAAATCTAGCGGGGGAGAGACCCAGTACTTC
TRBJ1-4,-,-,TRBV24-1,CATSDSGEPNRGKLFF,TGTGCCACCAGTGATTCTGGGGAACCGAATAGAGGAAAACTGTTTTTT
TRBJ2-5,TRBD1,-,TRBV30,CAWETGSQETQYF,TGTGCCTGGGAGACAGGGAGCCAAGAGACCCAGTACTTC
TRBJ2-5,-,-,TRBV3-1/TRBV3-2,CASSQIMETQYF,TGTGCCAGCAGCCAGATCATGGAGACCCAGTACTTC
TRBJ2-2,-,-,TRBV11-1,CASSLGGRVQLFF,TGTGCCAGCAGCTTAGGGGGGCGCGTCCAGCTGTTTTTT
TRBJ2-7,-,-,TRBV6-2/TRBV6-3,CASSGGVPYEQYF,TGTGCCAGCAGTGGGGGAGTCCCCTACGAGCAGTACTTC
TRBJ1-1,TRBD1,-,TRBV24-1,CATSSSGTGSVTEAFF,TGTGCCACCAGCTCCTCCGGGACAGGGAGCGTCACTGAAGCTTTCTTT
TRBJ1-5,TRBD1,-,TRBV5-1,CASSSQGGGNQPQHF,TGCGCCAGCAGCTCACAGGGGGGAGGCAATCAGCCCCAGCATTTT
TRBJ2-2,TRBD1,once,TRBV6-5,CASSPRQGAGELFF,TGTGCCAGCAGTCCACGACAGGGGGCCGGGGAGCTGTTTTTT
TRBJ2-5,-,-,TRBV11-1,CASSRLGGAETQYF,TGTGCCAGCAGCCGCCTTGGGGGGGCCGAGACCCAGTACTTC